The 8 T cell receptor beta chains in this list originate from one sample, sequenced in a study of blood T cell repertoires in COVID-19. Data came from immunoSEQ multiplex PCR; TCRdb stores just in-frame clones and leaves some out. The sample shows approximately 270,000 clones, 80% to 90% of them seen only once. Sequenced material: peripheral blood. The receptors were gathered from a woman aged 70 to 79 with acute or convalescent COVID-19.

The V gene is TRBV9, the J gene TRBJ2-3; 7 bases map to TRBD1. The CDR3 totals 17 residues. Germline CDR1 is SGDLS and CDR2 is YYNGEE. With 4 bases clipped from V and 2 bases from J, the junction kept 13 bases outside the gene matches. The CDR3 DNA is TGTGCCAGCAGCTCCCCGGGACAGACACTAATCACAGATACGCAGTATTTT. This translates into CASSSPGQTLITDTQYF. Using reference TRBV9 and TRBJ2-3 for the parts outside the CDR3, the full variable domain is DSGVTQTPKHLITATGQRVTLRCSPRSGDLSVYWYQQSLDQGLQFLIQYYNGEERAKGNILERFSAQQFPDLHSELNLSSLELGDSALYFCASSSPGQTLITDTQYFGPGTRLTVL.

The chain is built from TRBV12-3 or TRBV12-4 and TRBJ1-2, with D possibly being TRBD1 (5 bases). Between the trimmed V and J ends, which lost 6 bases and 7 bases, there was a span of 15 bases. CDR3 length: 13 residues. CDR3 nucleotide sequence: TGTGCCAGCAGCCGCACGGGGGTTGGTGGCTACACCTTC. This translates into CASSRTGVGGYTF.

The V call is TRBV11-2, the J call TRBJ2-3; the match to TRBD1 covers 7 bases. This CDR3 spans 14 amino acids. V lost 4 bases to trimming and J lost 0 bases; unmatched junction nucleotides: 1. Germline loops: CDR1 SGHAT, CDR2 FQNNGV. The CDR3 DNA follows: TGTGCCAGCAGCTGGGACAGAAGCACAGATACGCAGTATTTT. The encoded protein is CASSWDRSTDTQYF.

For this clone: Other nucleotide sequences from this sample produce the same CDR3. The rearrangement links TRBV2 to TRBJ1-1, with 7 positions matching TRBD1. Germline V gene lookup returns CDR1 SNHLY and CDR2 FYNNEI. The length of the CDR3 is 14 residues. J was trimmed by 3 bases and V by 5 bases; bases with no gene match: 6. The CDR3 bases are TGTGCCAGCAGTCGACAGGGAGCCGACACTGAAGCTTTCTTT. This sequence encodes CASSRQGADTEAFF.

This chain connects TRBV30 to TRBJ1-1, with D possibly matching TRBD1 (6 bases). V dropped 5 bases and J dropped 2 bases, with 12 bases sitting between them. The CDR3 is made up of 13 amino acids. Germline V gene lookup returns CDR1 GTSNPN and CDR2 SVGIG (reference sequence). The CDR3 loop is CAWGPGVNTEAFF. The CDR3 DNA reads as TGTGCCTGGGGGCCAGGGGTAAACACTGAAGCTTTCTTT.

The chain's CDR3 is CSASRPFGGGYTF. CDR3 nucleotide sequence: TGCAGTGCTAGTAGGCCCTTTGGAGGTGGCTACACCTTC. The rearrangement uses TRBV20-1 and TRBJ1-2, with D unresolved. The CDR3 sequence is 13 residues long. Looked up from germline, CDR1 is DFQATT and CDR2 is SNEGSKA (reference sequence). The V gene lost 3 bases and the J gene lost 7 bases, with 15 bases spanning the gap.

This chain links TRBV6-6 with TRBJ2-3; TRBD1 might be the D (7 bases). The length of the CDR3 is 12 residues. CDR1 and CDR2 (germline): MNHNY, SVGAGI (reference sequence). DNA of the CDR3: TGTGCTAGTGGGGGGACAGCAGATACGCAGTATTTT. Its protein product is CASGGTADTQYF.

The chain combines TRBV18 with TRBJ1-5; D unresolved. This CDR3 comprises 12 residues. Trimming took 5 bases from V and 5 from J, leaving 7 bases between them. Germline CDR1 and CDR2: KGHSH and LQKENI. CDR3 loop: CASSARDQPQHF. Written as DNA, the CDR3 is TGTGCCAGCTCAGCGAGGGATCAGCCCCAGCATTTT.